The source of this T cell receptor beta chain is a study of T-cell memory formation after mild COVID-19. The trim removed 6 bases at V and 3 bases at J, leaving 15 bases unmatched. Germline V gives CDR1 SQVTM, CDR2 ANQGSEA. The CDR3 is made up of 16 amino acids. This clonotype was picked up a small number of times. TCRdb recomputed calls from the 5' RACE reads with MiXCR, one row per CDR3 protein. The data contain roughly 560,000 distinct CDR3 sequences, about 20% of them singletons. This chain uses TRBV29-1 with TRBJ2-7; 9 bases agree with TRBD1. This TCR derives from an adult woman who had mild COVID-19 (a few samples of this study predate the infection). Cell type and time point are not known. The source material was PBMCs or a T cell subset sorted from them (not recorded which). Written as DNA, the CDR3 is TGCAGCGTACTATCGAGGACAGGGGCGAAACTCTACGAGCAGTACTTC. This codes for CSVLSRTGAKLYEQYF.